These T cell receptor beta chains were read from a single sample in a study of beta chain features in type 1 diabetes. This table comes from immunoSEQ multiplex PCR, and its TCRdb copy is limited to in-frame clones, with some not included. The table records 300,000 to 450,000 clones, roughly 12% of them present only once. Sequencing used naive CD4+ T cells from blood. These receptor sequences come from a woman between 18 and 29 years old with type 1 diabetes. Each CDR3 is given with its conserved first and last residue. A D gene is named only where the DNA matches it firmly. Clone sizes are given selectively: once, few, many, or a class where the clone is expanded.

.	TRBV29-1	TRBJ2-7	few	TGCAGCGTTGACAATTCCGGGGGTCCAGGCGAGCAGTACTTC	CSVDNSGGPGEQYF
TRBD1	TRBV13	TRBJ2-2	.	TGTGCCAGCAGCGCCGACAGGGTTCCGAGGACCGGGGAGCTGTTTTTT	CASSADRVPRTGELFF
TRBD1	TRBV15	TRBJ2-7	once	TGTGCCACCACCCTGGACAGGACCCTCTACGAGCAGTACTTC	CATTLDRTLYEQYF
.	TRBV9	TRBJ1-2	few	TGTGCCAGCAGCGGAGGGGAGGCGGCGTCTGGCTACACCTTC	CASSGGEAASGYTF
TRBD2	TRBV4-3	TRBJ2-1	few	TGCGCCAGCAGCCAAGAATCTAGCGGGGAGCAGTTCTTC	CASSQESSGEQFF
.	TRBV23-1	TRBJ1-5	.	TGCGCCAGCAGCCCGGAGGGCCCCGGGCGTCAGCCCCAGCATTTT	CASSPEGPGRQPQHF
.	TRBV6-5	TRBJ2-3	.	TGTGCCAGCAGTTACTCAGACAGTGACACAGATACGCAGTATTTT	CASSYSDSDTDTQYF
.	TRBV18	TRBJ1-2	few	TGTGCCAGCTCACCATTGAGTCGAGATGGCTACACCTTC	CASSPLSRDGYTF
TRBD1	TRBV19	TRBJ2-3	.	TGTGCCAGTAGTACGGGGACAGGGCGGTTGGATACGCAGTATTTT	CASSTGTGRLDTQYF
.	TRBV30	TRBJ1-1	few	TGTGCCTGGAGGGGTGAAGCCCTGGGCGTGTACACTGAAGCTTTCTTT	CAWRGEALGVYTEAFF
.	TRBV7-2	TRBJ1-5	few	TGTGCCAGCAGCCCTGACGGCCTAGTTCGGCCCCAGCATTTT	CASSPDGLVRPQHF
.	TRBV30	TRBJ2-3	few	TGTGCCGGGGGGTTAGCGGATACGCAGTATTTT	CAGGLADTQYF
TRBD1	TRBV10-3	TRBJ2-7	few	TGTGCCATCAAGGGACAGGGGGAGCAGTACTTC	CAIKGQGEQYF
TRBD1	TRBV30	TRBJ1-4	.	TGTGCCTGGAGTGTTTACAGGGGTAATGAAAAACTGTTTTTT	CAWSVYRGNEKLFF
.	TRBV19	TRBJ1-6	.	TGTGCCAGTAGTAAAAGGGACAACGGAGCATCACCCCTCCACTTT	CASSKRDNGASPLHF
.	TRBV29-1	TRBJ2-4	few	TGCAGCGTGCGGCCCAAAAACATTCAGTACTTC	CSVRPKNIQYF
TRBD2	TRBV2	TRBJ2-3	few	TGTGCCAGCGGAACAGGGTCCCTAGCGGGAGCGACAGATACGCAGTATTTT	CASGTGSLAGATDTQYF
TRBD1	TRBV28	TRBJ2-7	.	TGTGCCAGCAGTCCTTTCGGGACAGGGGGCTTCTACGAGCAGTACTTC	CASSPFGTGGFYEQYF
.	TRBV5-1	TRBJ1-1	.	TGCGCCAGCAGCTTGGAGGGCCCCTCCGGGGGCACTGAAGCTTTCTTT	CASSLEGPSGGTEAFF
.	TRBV18	TRBJ2-5	.	TGTGCCAGCTCACCGGGACATGGAGAGACCCAGTACTTC	CASSPGHGETQYF
.	TRBV5-1	TRBJ1-1	.	TGCGCCAGCAGCTTGGGAGGGAACACTGAAGCTTTCTTT	CASSLGGNTEAFF
.	TRBV7-9	TRBJ1-1	.	TGTGCCAGCAGCTTAGCCTATGCAGGGACATCGAACACTGAAGCTTTCTTT	CASSLAYAGTSNTEAFF
.	TRBV18	TRBJ2-3	few	TGTGCCAGCGGGCTTAACCAGGAACCTTTCTCAGATACGCAGTATTTT	CASGLNQEPFSDTQYF
TRBD2	TRBV2	TRBJ2-1	few	TGTGCCAGCAGTGAAGGGCTAGCGGGGGGGGGTGAGCAGTTCTTC	CASSEGLAGGGEQFF
TRBD2	TRBV30	TRBJ2-3	few	TGTGCCCATAAAATCAGCGGGAGGGCCGAAGGCACAGATACGCAGTATTTT	CAHKISGRAEGTDTQYF
.	TRBV6-4	TRBJ2-3	.	TGTGCCAGCAGCTGGACAGCTAGCACAGATACGCAGTATTTT	CASSWTASTDTQYF
TRBD2	TRBV9	TRBJ2-1	once	TGTGCCAGCAGCGTAGTCACTAGCGGGGGCCTGGGGAATGAGCAGTTCTTC	CASSVVTSGGLGNEQFF
.	TRBV21-1	TRBJ2-7	few	TGTGCCAGCACTCGGCGGGACGGTACCTACGAGCAGTACTTC	CASTRRDGTYEQYF
.	TRBV7-9	TRBJ1-2	few	TGTGCCAGCACCCAGGCGGGGGGATCCTATGGCTACACCTTC	CASTQAGGSYGYTF
TRBD2	TRBV5-8	TRBJ2-5	few	TGTGCCAGCAGAAGGACTAGCGGGGGGGCAGAGACCCAGTACTTC	CASRRTSGGAETQYF
.	TRBV6-6	TRBJ2-2	.	TGTGCCAGCAGGGACAGCACGAACACCGGGGAGCTGTTTTTT	CASRDSTNTGELFF
TRBD1	TRBV11-3	TRBJ2-7	once	TGTGCCAGCAGCTTAGGGGACAGCTACGAGCAGTACTTC	CASSLGDSYEQYF
.	TRBV19	TRBJ2-7	few	TGTGCCATCGAGTCAGAGCAGTACTTC	CAIESEQYF
TRBD1	TRBV9	TRBJ1-2	.	TGTGCCAGCAGCGTCGGGACAGGGGAAGACTATGGCTACACCTTC	CASSVGTGEDYGYTF
.	TRBV23-1	TRBJ1-6	.	TGCGCCAGCAGTCAATCCCCTGACTTGGATTCACCCCTCCACTTT	CASSQSPDLDSPLHF
.	TRBV7-9	TRBJ1-4	.	TGTGCCAGCAGCTTAGGTGGTGGACAGTACGATGAAAAACTGTTTTTT	CASSLGGGQYDEKLFF
.	TRBV27	TRBJ2-1	.	TGTGCCGCGGGACGGAACAATGAGCAGTTCTTC	CAAGRNNEQFF
.	TRBV7-9	TRBJ2-3	.	TGTGCCAGCACCTTACTCCGCACAGATACGCAGTATTTT	CASTLLRTDTQYF
TRBD1	TRBV7-8	TRBJ1-5	.	TGTGCCAGCAGTGGGTCCAGGGGGTTTGGTAATCAGCCCCAGCATTTT	CASSGSRGFGNQPQHF
.	TRBV6-5	TRBJ2-7	.	TGTGCCAGCAGTTACTCTTACGTAGAGAGCTCCTACGAGCAGTACTTC	CASSYSYVESSYEQYF
.	TRBV9	TRBJ2-2	.	TGTGCCAGCAGCGTAGGAGGAAATCCCACCGGGGAGCTGTTTTTT	CASSVGGNPTGELFF
.	TRBV7-9	TRBJ2-1	.	TGTGCCAGCAGCTTAGGGATAGTCGGAGACTCCTACAATGAGCAGTTCTTC	CASSLGIVGDSYNEQFF
.	TRBV28	TRBJ2-7	few	TGTGCCAGCAGTTTGGCCTCCTACGAGCAGTACTTC	CASSLASYEQYF
.	TRBV6-6	TRBJ2-7	few	TGTGCCAGCAGCCTCTTAGAGGGCTACGAGCAGTACTTC	CASSLLEGYEQYF
.	TRBV6-1	TRBJ2-3	.	TGTGCCAGCAGTGAAGCGTCTGCAGATACGCAGTATTTT	CASSEASADTQYF
TRBD1	TRBV4-3	TRBJ1-5	few	TGCGCCAGCAGCCAAGACTTCGGGACAGGGAAGGGCAATCAGCCCCAGCATTTT	CASSQDFGTGKGNQPQHF
.	TRBV27	TRBJ1-2	.	TGTGCCAGCAGTTTATCGGGGACACCCAACTATGGCTACACCTTC	CASSLSGTPNYGYTF
TRBD2	TRBV2	TRBJ2-5	few	TGTGCCAGCAGTGTTGTAGCGGGAGTAGTAGCCGAGACCCAGTACTTC	CASSVVAGVVAETQYF
.	TRBV25-1	TRBJ1-5	few	TGTGCCAGCAGTGAATCGGCGGACAGAAATCAGCCCCAGCATTTT	CASSESADRNQPQHF
TRBD2	TRBV7-2	TRBJ2-7	.	TGTGCCAGCAGCTTAGATGCGGGAGGTTCGTACGAGCAGTACTTC	CASSLDAGGSYEQYF
.	TRBV19	TRBJ2-1	.	TGTGCCAGTAGTTCAGGGTACCTCAACCAGTTCTTC	CASSSGYLNQFF
TRBD2	TRBV6-5	TRBJ2-3	few	TGTGCCAGCAGTTACTCGCTGAGCGGGGGGGCGAATACGCAGTATTTT	CASSYSLSGGANTQYF
.	TRBV6-5	TRBJ2-2	few	TGTGCCAGCAACATGTTGTCAGGAATGTCCGGGGAGCTGTTTTTT	CASNMLSGMSGELFF
TRBD2	TRBV19	TRBJ2-2	.	TGTGCCAGCCGGGGGGGAGCGGGGAGAAACACCGGGGAGCTGTTTTTT	CASRGGAGRNTGELFF
.	TRBV10-3	TRBJ1-5	few	TGTGCCATCAGGACCGGGAGCAATCAGCCCCAGCATTTT	CAIRTGSNQPQHF
TRBD2	TRBV7-2	TRBJ2-3	.	TGTGCCAGCAGCGGGACTAGCATGGATACGCAGTATTTT	CASSGTSMDTQYF
.	TRBV5-4	TRBJ1-2	.	TGTGCCAGCAGACCTACAGGGCTCTATGGCTACACCTTC	CASRPTGLYGYTF
TRBD1	TRBV6-5	TRBJ2-7	few	TGTGCCAGCAGTTCCCCGGGACAGGGCCGCCACGAGCAGTACTTC	CASSSPGQGRHEQYF
.	TRBV5-1	TRBJ1-5	.	TGCGCCAGCAGCTTGGGAGACAATCAGCCCCAGCATTTT	CASSLGDNQPQHF